This T cell receptor beta chain was identified in a study of T cells in Graves' hyperthyroidism and ophthalmopathy. Regions amplified from RNA transcripts were the TCR beta CDR3 regions. First-round RT-PCR with HTBI primers amplified the TCR CDR3 region. TCRdb processed the multiplex PCR reads anew with MiXCR; each CDR3 protein has one entry. The repertoire consists of hundreds of thousands of distinct CDR3 sequences, with approximately 16% occurring once and the leading ten covering about 45%. Study-wide findings and caveats: Ophthalmopathy and stable hyperthyroidism were told apart by a 13 V-J model. Most thyroid clonotypes that were expanded above 0.001 also turned up in blood.

Trimming took 0 bases from V and 1 from J; bases not matched to a gene: 19. The CDR3 sequence is 21 residues long. CDR1 SEHNR and CDR2 FQNEAQ come from the germline V gene (reference sequence). The diagnostic basis comprised clinical symptoms, serum thyroxine and TRAb, thyroid ultrasound and orbital computed tomography. This clonotype occurred many times. Antigen: not known. Material: blood. This clonotype originated in a middle-aged man with Graves' hyperthyroidism. The J gene is TRBJ2-5, the V gene TRBV7-9, with 8 bases that match TRBD1. CDR3 sequence reads: CASSLALQGAHPATSQETQYF. CDR3 DNA: TGTGCCAGCAGCTTAGCCCTCCAGGGGGCCCACCCGGCCACCTCCCAAGAGACCCAGTACTTC.